Detailed here is one TCR beta chain. These data originate in a study of blood T cell repertoires in COVID-19. On the study more broadly: The United States, Italy and Spain were the sources of the acute and convalescent COVID-19 samples. Sample material is recorded as cDNA or gDNA derived from T cells, B-cell-depleted T cells, or PBMCs.

How the authors handled the data: Nucleated cell counts were estimated from reference gene primer amplification. Sequencing used immunoSEQ multiplex PCR; TCRdb keeps in-frame clones, though not all of them. The V and J calls and clone size were taken over from that table, and D and trimming were inferred from the DNA. This table has around 57,000 clones, 80% to 90% appearing once. Sequenced input: peripheral blood. The sequence came from a human donor in a cohort sampled during active COVID-19.

DNA of the CDR3: TGTGCCAGCAGCTTAAACAGGGGGGGAAATGAAAAACTGTTTTTT. Amino acid sequence: CASSLNRGGNEKLFF. The chain has TRBV7-9 and TRBJ1-4; 8 positions match TRBD1. The CDR3 has 15 amino acids. V was clipped by 2 bases and J by 5 bases; unmatched bases: 4. CDR1 and CDR2 (germline): SEHNR, FQNEAQ (reference sequence). Full variable domain (missing parts from reference TRBV7-9 and TRBJ1-4): DTGVSQNPRHKITKRGQNVTFRCDPISEHNRLYWYRQTLGQGPEFLTYFQNEAQLEKSRLLSDRFSAERPKGSFSTLEIQRTEQGDSAMYLCASSLNRGGNEKLFFGSGTQLSVL.